This TCR beta chain was sequenced during a study of cytomegalovirus exposure and HLA in healthy donors. About the study: In a later analysis, it was reported that the approximately 120 validation repertoires had been produced on the same platform as the 500 to 750 repertoires belonging to the first cohort. The study's findings and limits: According to reports, the classifier identified cytomegalovirus status with high specificity and sensitivity. TCR beta chains numbering some 160 were designated cytomegalovirus-associated. It was found in a later analysis that first-cohort TCR clusters tended to co-occur in the 120 validation repertoires.

Details on this clone: Its antigen remains unidentified.

This table comes from immunoSEQ multiplex PCR, and its TCRdb copy is limited to in-frame clones, with some not included. The table records about 120,000 clones, approximately 89% of them present only once. The CDR3 contains 16 residues. Germline lookup yields CDR1 SGDLS and CDR2 YYNGEE. V shed 3 bases, J shed 0 bases, and the junction held 8 bases outside the gene matches. Sequences were obtained from PBMCs. The TCR sequence derives from a woman younger than 30 in good health and CMV-seronegative. This chain connects TRBV9 to TRBJ1-1; TRBD1 agrees at 7 bases. The CDR3 protein is CASSGDRDSMNTEAFF. The CDR3 nucleotides are TGTGCCAGCAGCGGAGACAGGGACAGCATGAACACTGAAGCTTTCTTT. The full variable domain, its missing parts supplied by reference TRBV9 and TRBJ1-1, is DSGVTQTPKHLITATGQRVTLRCSPRSGDLSVYWYQQSLDQGLQFLIQYYNGEERAKGNILERFSAQQFPDLHSELNLSSLELGDSALYFCASSGDRDSMNTEAFFGQGTRLTVV.